One and the same sample provided the 14 T cell receptor beta chains below, sequenced in a study of blood T cell repertoires in COVID-19. Here immunoSEQ multiplex PCR was the method, and the copy in TCRdb shows in-frame clones only, minus some. The sample lists a few hundred thousand clones, about 89% occurring once. Sequencing was performed on PBMCs or T cells enriched from blood (not recorded which). These receptors all come from a middle-aged woman who had recovered from COVID-19.

The rearrangement links TRBV5-4 to TRBJ2-7, with TRBD1 matching 8 bases. The J segment lost 7 bases and the V segment lost 5 bases, leaving 14 bases of the junction unmatched. Germline V gene lookup returns CDR1 SGHNT and CDR2 YYREEE (reference sequence). The length of the CDR3 is 15 residues. The CDR3 region has the DNA TGTGCCAGCAGTCCTCGGACAGGGACTTGGCGGGAGCAGTACTTC. Translating it yields CASSPRTGTWREQYF.

This chain joins TRBV27 and TRBJ2-1, with 13 bases lining up with TRBD2. Germline V gives CDR1 MNHEY, CDR2 SMNVEV (reference sequence). The CDR3 is 15 amino acids. Trimming at V came to 2 bases and at J to 8 bases, leaving 3 bases not matched to a gene. The CDR3 region has the DNA TGTGCCAGCAGTTTAACTAGCGGGGGGGCCTATGAGCAGTTCTTC. Protein: CASSLTSGGAYEQFF.

The rearrangement joins TRBV10-1 to TRBJ2-1; D gene ambiguous. Trimming took 6 bases from V and 1 from J, leaving 10 bases between them. Germline V gene sequence: CDR1 WNHNN, CDR2 SYGVQD (reference sequence). This CDR3 comprises 14 residues. The CDR3 protein is CASSNARSYNEQFF. The CDR3 DNA sequence: TGCGCCAGCAGCAACGCGCGGTCCTACAATGAGCAGTTCTTC.

The chain has TRBV6-2 or TRBV6-3 and TRBJ1-1; maybe TRBD1 (5 bases). Trimming stripped 5 bases from V and 1 base from J, with 14 bases between. In germline, CDR1 is MNHEY, CDR2 SVGEGT. CDR3 length: 15 amino acids. CDR3 region: CASSPLPQGNTEAFF. The CDR3 DNA reads TGTGCCAGCAGTCCCCTACCTCAGGGGAACACTGAAGCTTTCTTT.

This clone appeared once. This rearrangement joins TRBV6-5 to TRBJ1-2; D ambiguous. The V and J ends lost 3 bases and 4 bases respectively, with 9 bases between them. The CDR3 has 13 amino acids. Germline V gives CDR1 MNHEY, CDR2 SVGAGI. In DNA form, the CDR3 reads TGTGCCAGCAGTTATGAACAGCTCTATGGCTACACCTTC. This gives the protein CASSYEQLYGYTF.

This chain links TRBV5-1 with TRBJ2-1; D perhaps matches TRBD1 (6 bases). The CDR3 runs to 15 residues. From germline, CDR1 is SGHRS and CDR2 YFSETQ. V was trimmed by 6 bases and J by 4 bases, leaving 17 bases between them. This CDR3 is CASTPGQLDYNEQFF. The DNA of the CDR3 is TGCGCCAGCACCCCCGGACAGTTAGATTACAATGAGCAGTTCTTC.

The chain joins TRBV12-3 or TRBV12-4 to TRBJ2-3; 7 nucleotides match TRBD1. This CDR3 is 12 amino acids long. The J segment lost 5 bases and the V segment lost 6 bases, leaving 2 bases of the junction unmatched. Written as DNA, the CDR3 is TGTGCCAGCAGCCGACAGGGAGATACGCAGTATTTT. Protein product: CASSRQGDTQYF.

The chain couples TRBV18 to TRBJ2-1; TRBD2 aligns across 7 bases. V was clipped by 5 bases and J by 5 bases; unmatched bases: 9. The length of the CDR3 is 15 residues. The germline V gene has CDR1 KGHSH and CDR2 LQKENI. In nucleotides, the CDR3 is TGTGCCAGCTCATTTGGCGGGGGTAAGGACAATGAGCAGTTCTTC. This encodes CASSFGGGKDNEQFF.

Written as DNA, the CDR3 is TGCGCCAGCAGCTTGGAGGGAGCTAGCTATGAGCAGTTCTTC. Residues: CASSLEGASYEQFF. V and J are TRBV5-1 and TRBJ2-1; D is perhaps TRBD2 (5 bases). There are 14 residues in the CDR3. Per the germline V gene, CDR1 is SGHRS and CDR2 is YFSETQ. Trimming cost V 0 bases and J 8 bases, with 12 bases left between them. Based on the CDR3 plus reference TRBV5-1 and TRBJ2-1, the full variable domain is KAGVTQTPRYLIKTRGQQVTLSCSPISGHRSVSWYQQTPGQGLQFLFEYFSETQRNKGNFPGRFSGRQFSNSRSEMNVSTLELGDSALYLCASSLEGASYEQFFGPGTRLTVL.

In this sample, this clone turned up a few times. The chain employs TRBV7-2 and TRBJ2-7; 9 bases fit TRBD2. CDR1 and CDR2 (germline): SGHTA, FQGNSA. CDR3 length: 16 residues. The junction had 8 bases not matched to a gene; V was cut back by 3 bases and J by 2 bases. This CDR3 is CASSFVASGITYEQYF. Written as DNA, the CDR3 is TGTGCCAGCAGCTTTGTAGCTAGCGGGATAACCTACGAGCAGTACTTC.

This rearrangement joins TRBV27 to TRBJ2-6; D is perhaps TRBD2 (6 bases). The CDR3 runs 14 residues. The germline V gene has CDR1 MNHEY and CDR2 SMNVEV (reference sequence). Trimming removed 10 bases from V and 4 bases from J, with 14 bases in between. The DNA for the CDR3 is TGTGCCACCTCCGGGAGTTGGGGGGCCAACGTCCTGACTTTC. Encoded protein: CATSGSWGANVLTF.

The V gene is TRBV7-2, the J gene TRBJ2-6; D is ambiguous. Germline V gene data show CDR1 as SGHTA and CDR2 as FQGNSA. The ends were cut back, 6 bases at V and 0 bases at J, with 12 bases in the middle. There are 16 residues in the CDR3. The CDR3 region is CASRLPFGSGANVLTF. CDR3 in DNA: TGTGCCAGCAGGCTCCCTTTCGGCTCTGGGGCCAACGTCCTGACTTTC.

The chain is built from TRBV9 and TRBJ2-6; 11 nucleotides match TRBD1. CDR1 is SGDLS, CDR2 YYNGEE, per germline. The V segment lost 4 bases and the J segment 2 bases; nucleotides outside the gene matches: 8. This CDR3 comprises 18 residues. This CDR3 reads CASSSRDRGIPGANVLTF. CDR3 nucleotides: TGTGCCAGCAGCTCCCGGGACAGGGGGATTCCTGGGGCCAACGTCCTGACTTTC.

J is TRBJ2-2 and V is TRBV18; D not resolved. V was trimmed by 0 bases and J by 4 bases, leaving 9 bases between them. Germline CDR1 reads KGHSH; CDR2 reads LQKENI. This CDR3 is built from 15 residues. CDR3: CASSPPSLSTGELFF. CDR3 bases: TGTGCCAGCTCACCACCATCACTTAGCACCGGGGAGCTGTTTTTT.